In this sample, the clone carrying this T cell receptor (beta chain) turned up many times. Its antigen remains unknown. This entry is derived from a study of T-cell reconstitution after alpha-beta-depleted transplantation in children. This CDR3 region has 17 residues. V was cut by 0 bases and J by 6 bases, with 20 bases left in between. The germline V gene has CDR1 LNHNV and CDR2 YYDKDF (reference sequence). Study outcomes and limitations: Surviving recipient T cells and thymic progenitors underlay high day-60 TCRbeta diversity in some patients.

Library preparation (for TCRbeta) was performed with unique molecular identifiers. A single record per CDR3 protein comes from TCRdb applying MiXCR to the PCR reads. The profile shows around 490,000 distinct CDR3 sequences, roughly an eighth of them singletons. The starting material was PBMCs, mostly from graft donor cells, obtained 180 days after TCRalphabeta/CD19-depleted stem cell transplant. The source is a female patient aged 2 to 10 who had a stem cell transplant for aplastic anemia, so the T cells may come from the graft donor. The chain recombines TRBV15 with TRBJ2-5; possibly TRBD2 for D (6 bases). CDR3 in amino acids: CATSRDRPGRSGQTQYF. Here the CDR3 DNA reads TGTGCCACCAGCAGAGACAGGCCAGGGAGGAGTGGGCAGACCCAGTACTTC. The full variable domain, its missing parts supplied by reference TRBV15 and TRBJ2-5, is DAMVIQNPRYQVTQFGKPVTLSCSQTLNHNVMYWYQQKSSQAPKLLFHYYDKDFNNEADTPDNFQSRRPNTSFCFLDIRSPGLGDTAMYLCATSRDRPGRSGQTQYFGPGTRLLVL.